This T cell receptor (beta chain) came from a study of blood T cell repertoires in COVID-19. The CDR3 runs to 17 residues. J was trimmed by 4 bases and V by 5 bases; bases with no gene match: 14. Germline CDR1 and CDR2: SGHAT and FQNNGV. The table came from immunoSEQ multiplex PCR; TCRdb's copy has only in-frame clones and leaves some out. This table has about 400,000 clones, 80% to 90% appearing once. This clonotype was sampled from a woman under 40 with acute or convalescent COVID-19. Sequenced sample: peripheral blood. The chain recombines TRBV11-2 with TRBJ2-1, with TRBD2 identical over 7 bases. The CDR3 nucleotides are TGTGCCAGCAGCCCCAGACGGCGGGGGAACCTATACAATGAGCAGTTCTTC. It yields the protein CASSPRRRGNLYNEQFF.